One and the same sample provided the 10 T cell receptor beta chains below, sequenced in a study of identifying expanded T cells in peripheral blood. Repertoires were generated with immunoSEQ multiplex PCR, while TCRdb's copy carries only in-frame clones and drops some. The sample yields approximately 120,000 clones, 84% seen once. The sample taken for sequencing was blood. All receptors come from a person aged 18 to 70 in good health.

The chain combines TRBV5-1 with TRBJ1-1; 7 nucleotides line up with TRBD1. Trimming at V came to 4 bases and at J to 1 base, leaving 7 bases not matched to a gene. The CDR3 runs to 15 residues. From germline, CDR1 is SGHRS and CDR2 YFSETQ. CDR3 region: CASSRQGQGNTEAFF. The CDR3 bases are TGCGCCAGCAGCCGACAGGGCCAGGGGAACACTGAAGCTTTCTTT.

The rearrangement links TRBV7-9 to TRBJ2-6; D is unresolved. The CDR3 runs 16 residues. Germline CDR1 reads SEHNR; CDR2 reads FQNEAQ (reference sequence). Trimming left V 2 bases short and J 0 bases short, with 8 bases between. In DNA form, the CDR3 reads TGTGCCAGCAGCTTACTTCCGTACTCTGGGGCCAACGTCCTGACTTTC. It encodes CASSLLPYSGANVLTF.

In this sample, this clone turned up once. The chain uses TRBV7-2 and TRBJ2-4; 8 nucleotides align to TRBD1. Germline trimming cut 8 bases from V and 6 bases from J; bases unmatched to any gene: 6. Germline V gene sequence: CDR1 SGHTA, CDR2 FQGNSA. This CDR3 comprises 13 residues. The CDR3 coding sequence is TGTGCCAGCGCGCAGGGGGCTACAAACATTCAGTACTTC. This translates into CASAQGATNIQYF.

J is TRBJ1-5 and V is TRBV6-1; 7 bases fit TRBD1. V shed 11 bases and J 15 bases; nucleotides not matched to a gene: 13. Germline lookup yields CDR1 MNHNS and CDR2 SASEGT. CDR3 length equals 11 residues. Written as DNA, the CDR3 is TGTGCCGGAGAAAAGACAGGGAGGATGCATTTT. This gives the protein CAGEKTGRMHF.

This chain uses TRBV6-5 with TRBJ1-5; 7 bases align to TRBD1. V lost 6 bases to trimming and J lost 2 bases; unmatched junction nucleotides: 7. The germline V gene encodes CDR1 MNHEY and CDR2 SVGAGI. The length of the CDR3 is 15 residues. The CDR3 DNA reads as TGTGCCAGCAGAAGTTACCAGGGGGGCAATCAGCCCCAGCATTTT. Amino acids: CASRSYQGGNQPQHF.

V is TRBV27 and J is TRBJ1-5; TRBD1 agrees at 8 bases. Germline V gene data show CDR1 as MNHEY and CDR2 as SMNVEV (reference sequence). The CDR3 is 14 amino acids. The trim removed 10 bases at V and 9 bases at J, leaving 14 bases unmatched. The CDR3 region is CATGNNRGDTPQHF. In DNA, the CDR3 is TGTGCCACGGGGAATAACAGGGGGGACACGCCCCAGCATTTT.

CDR3 sequence (DNA): TGTGCCAGCAGCTTAAGGGGGGGCGTCTACAATGAGCAGTTCTTC. It translates to CASSLRGGVYNEQFF. The chain combines TRBV7-3 with TRBJ2-1; D is possibly TRBD2 (7 bases). The V and J ends lost 1 base and 3 bases respectively, with 10 bases between them. CDR1 SGHTA and CDR2 FQGTGA come from the germline V gene. CDR3 size: 15 residues.

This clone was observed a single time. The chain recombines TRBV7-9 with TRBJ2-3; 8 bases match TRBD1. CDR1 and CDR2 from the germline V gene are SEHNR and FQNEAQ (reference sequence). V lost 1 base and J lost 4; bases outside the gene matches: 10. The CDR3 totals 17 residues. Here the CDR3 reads CASSLGGSPGGPDTQYF. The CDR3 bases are TGTGCCAGCAGCTTAGGGGGGTCGCCAGGGGGCCCAGATACGCAGTATTTT.

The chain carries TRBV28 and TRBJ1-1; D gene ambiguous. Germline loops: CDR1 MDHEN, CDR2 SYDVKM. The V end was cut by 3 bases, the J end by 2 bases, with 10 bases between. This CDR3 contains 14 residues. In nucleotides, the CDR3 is TGTGCCAGCAGTTTTCTGGCAGCTAACACTGAAGCTTTCTTT. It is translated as CASSFLAANTEAFF. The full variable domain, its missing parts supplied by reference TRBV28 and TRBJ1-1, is DVKVTQSSRYLVKRTGEKVFLECVQDMDHENMFWYRQDPGLGLRLIYFSYDVKMKEKGDIPEGYSVSREKKERFSLILESASTNQTSMYLCASSFLAANTEAFFGQGTRLTVV.

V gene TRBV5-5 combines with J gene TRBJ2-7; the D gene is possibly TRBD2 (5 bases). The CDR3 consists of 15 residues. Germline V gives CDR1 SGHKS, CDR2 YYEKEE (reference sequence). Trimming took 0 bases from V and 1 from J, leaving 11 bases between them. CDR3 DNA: TGTGCCAGCAGCTTGGCCGGGATGCAGTCCTACGAGCAGTACTTC. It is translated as CASSLAGMQSYEQYF. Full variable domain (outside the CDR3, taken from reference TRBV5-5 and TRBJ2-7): DAGVTQSPTHLIKTRGQQVTLRCSPISGHKSVSWYQQVLGQGPQFIFQYYEKEERGRGNFPDRFSARQFPNYSSELNVNALLLGDSALYLCASSLAGMQSYEQYFGPGTRLTVT.